These T cell receptor beta chains were read from a single sample in a study of neurological immune-mediated disorders. TCRdb reprocessed the 5' RACE reads via MiXCR and lists one record per CDR3 protein. The data contain around 130,000 distinct CDR3 sequences, roughly 3.2% of them seen just once; the ten biggest clones take up 1% to 1.5%. The sequencing input was PBMCs. The receptors were gathered from a young woman with multiple sclerosis. The CDR3 runs from the conserved cysteine through the conserved F or W. The D gene is left open where the match is weak. The size of a clone is reported for some rows only, either as once, few or many, or as a class for expanded clones.

CASSLGPNPDTQYF | TGTGCCAGCAGCTTAGGCCCAAACCCAGATACGCAGTATTTT | TRBJ2-3 | TRBV7-7 | NA | many
CSVQPETGHYGYTF | TGCAGCGTCCAACCCGAGACAGGGCACTATGGCTACACCTTC | TRBJ1-2 | TRBV29-1 | TRBD1 | many
CASSLPWGDRGADTQYF | TGTGCCAGCAGCTTACCTTGGGGGGACAGGGGTGCAGATACGCAGTATTTT | TRBJ2-3 | TRBV7-8 | TRBD1 | NA
CSASSPLNTGELFF | TGCAGTGCTTCGTCCCCACTCAACACCGGGGAGCTGTTTTTT | TRBJ2-2 | TRBV20-1 | NA | few
CSARLKDTQYF | TGCAGTGCTAGGCTTAAGGATACGCAGTATTTT | TRBJ2-3 | TRBV20-1 | NA | many
CSARERASLKQYF | TGCAGTGCTAGAGAGAGGGCTAGCCTGAAACAGTACTTC | TRBJ2-7 | TRBV20-1 | NA | many
CSAQKTDYEQYF | TGCAGTGCCCAAAAAACCGATTACGAGCAGTACTTC | TRBJ2-7 | TRBV20-1 | NA | many
CASSHHPGDLGTQYF | TGTGCCAGCAGCCACCACCCGGGAGATTTGGGGACCCAGTACTTC | TRBJ2-5 | TRBV12-3/TRBV12-4 | NA | many
CASSLESRMQYF | TGTGCCAGCAGCTTGGAATCCAGAATGCAGTATTTT | TRBJ2-3 | TRBV5-5 | NA | NA
CASSRIQGDGYTF | TGTGCCAGCAGCCGGATCCAGGGAGATGGCTACACCTTC | TRBJ1-2 | TRBV14 | NA | many
CASSQGRDYEQYF | TGTGCCAGCAGCCAGGGACGGGACTACGAGCAGTACTTC | TRBJ2-7 | TRBV7-8 | NA | many
CASSLVLGQGSAEAFF | TGTGCCAGCAGTTTAGTTTTGGGACAGGGAAGCGCTGAAGCTTTCTTT | TRBJ1-1 | TRBV12-3/TRBV12-4 | TRBD1 | many
CASSYAGRPPFTGELFF | TGTGCCAGCAGTTACGCGGGACGTCCCCCATTCACCGGGGAGCTGTTTTTT | TRBJ2-2 | TRBV6-2/TRBV6-3 | NA | many
CSAASGSYNEQFF | TGCAGCGCCGCTAGCGGGAGCTACAATGAGCAGTTCTTC | TRBJ2-1 | TRBV29-1 | TRBD2 | many
CASSSTGGRSSDTQYF | TGTGCCAGCAGCTCTACAGGGGGCAGATCATCAGATACGCAGTATTTT | TRBJ2-3 | TRBV7-6 | TRBD1 | few
CASSYSVLQTQYF | TGTGCCAGCAGTTACTCGGTTTTGCAGACCCAGTACTTC | TRBJ2-5 | TRBV6-2/TRBV6-3 | NA | many
CASSVVKGTEAFF | TGTGCCAGCAGCGTAGTTAAGGGTACTGAAGCTTTCTTT | TRBJ1-1 | TRBV9 | NA | many
CASRREGRVGETQYF | TGTGCCAGCCGGAGGGAGGGGAGGGTTGGAGAGACCCAGTACTTC | TRBJ2-5 | TRBV2 | TRBD2 | many
CASSLGFMNTEAFF | TGTGCCAGCAGCTTGGGTTTTATGAACACTGAAGCTTTCTTT | TRBJ1-1 | TRBV7-2 | NA | many
CASSFRTTSGLAGAFQETQYF | TGTGCCAGCAGTTTCAGAACTACTTCGGGACTAGCGGGGGCCTTCCAAGAGACCCAGTACTTC | TRBJ2-5 | TRBV6-2/TRBV6-3 | TRBD2 | many
CASSEEWTGNNEQFF | TGTGCCAGCAGTGAAGAGTGGACAGGTAACAATGAGCAGTTCTTC | TRBJ2-1 | TRBV6-1 | TRBD1 | NA
CASSGRTGHNEQFF | TGTGCCAGCAGTGGCCGGACAGGGCACAATGAGCAGTTCTTC | TRBJ2-1 | TRBV25-1 | TRBD1 | NA
CASSLNPGRGTNEKLFF | TGTGCCAGCAGCTTAAACCCAGGGAGAGGAACTAATGAAAAACTGTTTTTT | TRBJ1-4 | TRBV7-9 | NA | many
CASTLRQGGGYTF | TGTGCCAGCACCTTAAGACAGGGGGGTGGCTACACCTTC | TRBJ1-2 | TRBV27 | TRBD1 | many
CASSLGPAYEQYF | TGTGCCAGCAGCTTGGGACCGGCCTACGAGCAGTACTTC | TRBJ2-7 | TRBV5-6 | NA | many
CASSWGAASSTDTQYF | TGCGCCAGCAGCTGGGGAGCGGCTTCTAGCACAGATACGCAGTATTTT | TRBJ2-3 | TRBV5-1 | NA | many
CSGTPLAGYPYNEQFF | TGCAGCGGAACTCCCTTAGCGGGGTATCCCTACAATGAGCAGTTCTTC | TRBJ2-1 | TRBV20-1 | TRBD2 | many
CASSFTRNQPQHF | TGTGCCAGCAGTTTTACCCGGAATCAGCCCCAGCATTTT | TRBJ1-5 | TRBV12-3/TRBV12-4 | NA | many
CASSSGTLGTEAFF | TGTGCCAGCTCCTCCGGGACATTAGGCACTGAAGCTTTCTTT | TRBJ1-1 | TRBV18 | NA | few
CASSYSQPSWGSTTDTQYF | TGTGCCAGCAGTTACTCGCAGCCGTCCTGGGGGTCAACCACAGATACGCAGTATTTT | TRBJ2-3 | TRBV6-6 | NA | many
CASSGPPQGPGRPYNSPLHF | TGCGCCAGCAGCGGGCCTCCGCAAGGACCAGGGAGGCCCTATAATTCACCCCTCCACTTT | TRBJ1-6 | TRBV5-1 | NA | many
CASSLGGLFYEAFF | TGCGCCAGCAGCTTGGGCGGTCTCTTTTATGAAGCTTTCTTT | TRBJ1-1 | TRBV5-1 | NA | many
CASSPPWRGGAAKNIQYF | TGTGCCAGCTCGCCCCCCTGGAGGGGGGGGGCGGCCAAAAACATTCAGTACTTC | TRBJ2-4 | TRBV18 | NA | many
CSASRVSGKDTQYF | TGCAGTGCTAGTCGGGTATCCGGTAAAGATACGCAGTATTTT | TRBJ2-3 | TRBV20-1 | NA | many
CASSPGTAHTDTQYF | TGTGCCAGCTCACCAGGGACAGCTCACACAGATACGCAGTATTTT | TRBJ2-3 | TRBV18 | TRBD1 | few
CSAREWNEQFF | TGCAGTGCTAGAGAATGGAATGAGCAGTTCTTC | TRBJ2-1 | TRBV20-1 | NA | few
CASSPRDRGGYTF | TGTGCCAGCAGCCCGCGCGACCGAGGGGGCTACACCTTC | TRBJ1-2 | TRBV7-8 | NA | many
CASSSVRSSVNTQYF | TGCGCCAGCAGCTCCGTACGTTCAAGCGTAAATACGCAGTATTTT | TRBJ2-3 | TRBV5-1 | NA | many
CASSYSTGELFF | TGTGCCAGCAGCTATTCCACCGGGGAGCTGTTTTTT | TRBJ2-2 | TRBV7-9 | NA | many
CASSLITGTYNEQFF | TGTGCCAGCAGCTTAATTACAGGGACGTACAATGAGCAGTTCTTC | TRBJ2-1 | TRBV7-9 | NA | many
CSAPGQGIHGYTF | TGCAGTGCTCCAGGACAGGGGATTCATGGCTACACCTTC | TRBJ1-2 | TRBV20-1 | TRBD1 | many
CSARDRRSSLYNEQFF | TGCAGTGCTAGAGACAGGAGGTCGTCACTCTACAATGAGCAGTTCTTC | TRBJ2-1 | TRBV20-1 | NA | many
CASRSRQVISYEQYF | TGTGCCAGCAGATCCCGACAGGTGATCTCCTACGAGCAGTACTTC | TRBJ2-7 | TRBV28 | NA | many
CASSLADYRTEAFF | TGTGCCAGCAGCTTAGCCGACTACCGGACTGAAGCTTTCTTT | TRBJ1-1 | TRBV7-2 | NA | few
CASSLDLGELFF | TGTGCCAGCAGCTTAGATCTCGGGGAGCTGTTTTTT | TRBJ2-2 | TRBV7-9 | NA | many
CASSLDLTEAFF | TGTGCCAGCAGCTTAGATCTGACTGAAGCTTTCTTT | TRBJ1-1 | TRBV11-2 | NA | many
CASSFSGGQNIQYF | TGTGCCAGCAGCTTTAGCGGAGGACAAAACATTCAGTACTTC | TRBJ2-4 | TRBV7-2 | NA | NA
CSARTLLGNPENIQYF | TGCAGTGCTAGGACTCTCTTAGGGAACCCGGAAAACATTCAGTACTTC | TRBJ2-4 | TRBV20-1 | NA | many
CSAREVRGQPQHF | TGCAGTGCTAGAGAGGTCCGGGGTCAGCCCCAGCATTTT | TRBJ1-5 | TRBV20-1 | NA | few
CSANRDRYNEQFF | TGCAGTGCTAACCGGGACAGGTACAATGAGCAGTTCTTC | TRBJ2-1 | TRBV20-1 | TRBD1 | NA
CASSSRVYEQFF | TGTGCCAGCAGTTCCAGGGTTTATGAGCAGTTCTTC | TRBJ2-1 | TRBV6-6 | NA | many
CASSQGQRTEAFF | TGCGCCAGCAGCCAAGGACAGCGCACTGAAGCTTTCTTT | TRBJ1-1 | TRBV4-1 | NA | many
CATSIAPSSYNEQFF | TGTGCCACCAGCATAGCGCCGAGCTCCTACAATGAGCAGTTCTTC | TRBJ2-1 | TRBV15 | NA | many
CSARAGVNQPQHF | TGCAGCGCACGGGCGGGAGTAAATCAGCCCCAGCATTTT | TRBJ1-5 | TRBV29-1 | NA | many
CASSLPASSYNEQFF | TGTGCCAGCAGCTTGCCAGCCTCGTCCTACAATGAGCAGTTCTTC | TRBJ2-1 | TRBV7-9 | NA | many
CASSVGLAGDNEQFF | TGTGCCAGCAGCGTAGGACTAGCGGGAGACAATGAGCAGTTCTTC | TRBJ2-1 | TRBV9 | TRBD2 | NA
CASSFLGRGLAGGSNTGELFF | TGTGCCAGCAGTTTTTTAGGACGGGGACTAGCGGGAGGGTCGAACACCGGGGAGCTGTTTTTT | TRBJ2-2 | TRBV12-3/TRBV12-4 | TRBD2 | many
CASSPQGWSGELFF | TGTGCCAGCAGTCCACAGGGATGGTCCGGGGAGCTGTTTTTT | TRBJ2-2 | TRBV12-3/TRBV12-4 | NA | NA